Included here is one TCR beta chain sequence, with context. The CDR3 consists of 13 residues. The V end was cut by 4 bases, the J end by 6 bases, with 10 bases between. Germline V gene lookup returns CDR1 PRHDT and CDR2 FYEKMQ (reference sequence). The record originates from a study of blood T cell repertoires in COVID-19. Using immunoSEQ multiplex PCR, the repertoire was profiled, and TCRdb retains in-frame clones only, with some absent. This table has tens of thousands of clones, about 86% appearing once. This chain connects TRBV13 to TRBJ2-1; possibly TRBD1 for D (5 bases). Material for sequencing was peripheral blood. The source is a human donor in a cohort sampled during active COVID-19. The CDR3 bases are TGTGCCAGCAGCTCAGGGCTAGGCAATGAGCAGTTCTTC. Protein product: CASSSGLGNEQFF.